This T cell receptor (beta chain) was retrieved from a study of blood T cell repertoires in COVID-19. Study-level information: T cells, B-cell-depleted T cells, or PBMCs supplied cDNA or gDNA.

The germline CDR1 and CDR2 sequences are SGHRS and YFSETQ. V lost 2 bases and J lost 4; bases outside the gene matches: 4. This CDR3 region has 16 residues. Enrolled during active infection, Seattle patients were then followed longitudinally. TCRdb's copy holds only in-frame clones and misses some; the assay was immunoSEQ multiplex PCR. The sample includes roughly 100,000 clones, approximately 92% of them seen just once. The TCR was taken from a woman aged 45-65 years with COVID-19, enrolled during active disease. The sample taken for sequencing was peripheral blood. The chain has TRBV5-1 and TRBJ2-2, with 11 bases that match TRBD2. The CDR3 DNA sequence: TGCGCCAGCAGCTTTTATAGCGGGGGGGCCACCGGGGAGCTGTTTTTT. Its translation is CASSFYSGGATGELFF.